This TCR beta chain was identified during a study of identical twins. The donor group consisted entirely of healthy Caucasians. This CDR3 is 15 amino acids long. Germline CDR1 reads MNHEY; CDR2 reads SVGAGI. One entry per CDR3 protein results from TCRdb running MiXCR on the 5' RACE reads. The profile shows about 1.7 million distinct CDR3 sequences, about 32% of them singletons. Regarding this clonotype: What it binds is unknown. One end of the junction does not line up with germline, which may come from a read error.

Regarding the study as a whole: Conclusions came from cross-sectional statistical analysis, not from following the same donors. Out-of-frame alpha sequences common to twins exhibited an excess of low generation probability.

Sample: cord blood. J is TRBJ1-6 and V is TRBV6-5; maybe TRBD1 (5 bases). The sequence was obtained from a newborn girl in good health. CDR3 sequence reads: CASRPRASYSSPLHF. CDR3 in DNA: TGTGCCAGCAGACCCAGGGCCTCCTATAGTTCACCCCTCCACTTT.